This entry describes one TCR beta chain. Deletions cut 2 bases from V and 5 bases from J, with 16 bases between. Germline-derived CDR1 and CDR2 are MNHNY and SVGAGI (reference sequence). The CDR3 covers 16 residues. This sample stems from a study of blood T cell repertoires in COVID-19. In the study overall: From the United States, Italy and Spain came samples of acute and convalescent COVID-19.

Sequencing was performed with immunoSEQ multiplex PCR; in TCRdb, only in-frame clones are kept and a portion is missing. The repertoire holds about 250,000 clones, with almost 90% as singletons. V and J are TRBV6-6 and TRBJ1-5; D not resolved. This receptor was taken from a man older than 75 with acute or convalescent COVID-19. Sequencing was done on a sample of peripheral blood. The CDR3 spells CASSYPGLPEDQPQHF. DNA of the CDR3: TGTGCCAGCAGTTACCCCGGCCTCCCTGAGGATCAGCCCCAGCATTTT.